This passage covers 31 T cell receptor beta chains from one sample sequenced in a study of blood T cell repertoires in COVID-19. Here immunoSEQ multiplex PCR was the method, and the copy in TCRdb shows in-frame clones only, minus some. Among over 95,000 clones listed, over 70% were seen once. Sequencing was carried out using peripheral blood. Receptor source: a man aged 45-60 years with acute or convalescent COVID-19.

This clone was detected only a few times. The chain has TRBV18 and TRBJ2-1, with 8 bases aligning to TRBD1. The CDR3 consists of 16 residues. Trimming cost V 6 bases and J 7 bases; bases outside gene matches: 14. Germline assignment: CDR1 KGHSH and CDR2 LQKENI. The CDR3 here is CASSPSRGTGLNEQFF. The CDR3 DNA is TGTGCCAGCTCCCCCTCCCGAGGGACAGGCCTAAATGAGCAGTTCTTC.

The chain uses TRBV11-2 and TRBJ1-1; perhaps TRBD1 as D (6 bases). Deletions cut 3 bases from V and 5 bases from J, with 16 bases between. CDR1 is SGHAT, CDR2 FQNNGV, per germline. The CDR3 contains 15 residues. CDR3 bases: TGTGCCAGCAGCTTGTCACAGGGACTAAGGACTGAAGCTTTCTTT. It yields the protein CASSLSQGLRTEAFF.

J is TRBJ1-2 and V is TRBV5-1; D is perhaps TRBD1 (6 bases). V lost 4 bases and J 8 bases, leaving 21 bases between the germline ends. Germline CDR1 and CDR2: SGHRS and YFSETQ. The CDR3 length is 15 residues. The CDR3 region has the DNA TGCGCCAGCAGCACCCGATCACAGGGAACTGGCGGCTACACCTTC. This sequence encodes CASSTRSQGTGGYTF.

To note about this clone: The sample contains more than one DNA sequence encoding this CDR3. V and J are TRBV3-1 (or the pseudogene TRBV3-2) and TRBJ1-1; 8 bases are shared with TRBD1. V gave up 4 bases and J gave up 2 bases; unmatched junction bases: 3. Germline V gene data show CDR1 as LGHDT and CDR2 as YNNKEL (reference sequence). The CDR3 sequence is 14 residues long. CDR3 sequence (DNA): TGTGCCAGCAGCCCAGGGGGCCTCAACACTGAAGCTTTCTTT. Protein: CASSPGGLNTEAFF.

The chain joins TRBV19 to TRBJ2-7; D is possibly TRBD2 (5 bases). Trimming shortened V by 5 bases and J by 6 bases, and 17 bases separated the two germline ends. Germline lookup yields CDR1 LNHDA and CDR2 SQIVND (reference sequence). The CDR3 consists of 14 residues. The CDR3 protein is CASSALGVGSEQYF. The CDR3 nucleotides are TGTGCCAGTAGTGCCCTCGGGGTCGGCTCCGAGCAGTACTTC.

The genes are TRBV4-2 and TRBJ1-2; D gene ambiguous. CDR1 is LGHNA, CDR2 YNFKEQ, per germline. The CDR3 is 13 amino acids. Trimming took off 2 bases at V and 5 bases at J, with 9 bases between the two ends. DNA for the CDR3: TGTGCCAGCAGCCAACAGTCCGATTATGGCTACACCTTC. Encoded protein: CASSQQSDYGYTF.

The J gene is TRBJ2-5, the V gene TRBV12-5, with 7 bases identical to TRBD1. The germline gives CDR1 LGHNT, CDR2 FRNRAP. Trimming cost V 4 bases and J 2 bases; bases outside gene matches: 7. CDR3 size: 15 residues. The CDR3 here is CASGWPGQRQETQYF. Here the CDR3 DNA reads TGTGCTAGTGGTTGGCCGGGACAGAGACAAGAGACCCAGTACTTC. The entire variable domain, with the rest obtained from reference TRBV12-5 and TRBJ2-5, is as follows: DARVTQTPRHKVTEMGQEVTMRCQPILGHNTVFWYRQTMMQGLELLAYFRNRAPLDDSGMPKDRFSAEMPDATLATLKIQPSEPRDSAVYFCASGWPGQRQETQYFGPGTRLLVL.

The chain uses TRBV5-1 and TRBJ2-5, with a weak D call TRBD2 (5 bases). Germline V gene data show CDR1 as SGHRS and CDR2 as YFSETQ. The CDR3 is 14 residues long. V shed 0 bases and J shed 2 bases, with 8 bases lying between them. DNA for the CDR3: TGCGCCAGCAGCTTGGCGGGGATACAAGAGACCCAGTACTTC. Its translation: CASSLAGIQETQYF. Supplemented by reference TRBV5-1 and TRBJ2-5, the full variable domain reads KAGVTQTPRYLIKTRGQQVTLSCSPISGHRSVSWYQQTPGQGLQFLFEYFSETQRNKGNFPGRFSGRQFSNSRSEMNVSTLELGDSALYLCASSLAGIQETQYFGPGTRLLVL.

V and J are TRBV28 and TRBJ1-2; TRBD1 matches at 7 bases. V shed 6 bases and J 3 bases; nucleotides not matched to a gene: 10. Germline lookup yields CDR1 MDHEN and CDR2 SYDVKM. This CDR3 spans 15 amino acids. The CDR3 reads CASSPPGTDYYGYTF. The CDR3 DNA sequence: TGTGCCAGCAGCCCACCGGGGACAGACTACTATGGCTACACCTTC.

The chain employs TRBV12-3 or TRBV12-4 and TRBJ1-5; weak D call: TRBD1 (5 bases). V lost 10 bases to trimming and J lost 4 bases, with 14 bases between them. The CDR3 length is 13 residues. The chain's CDR3 is CATLDSSNQPQHF. The CDR3 DNA is TGTGCCACCCTAGACAGCAGTAATCAGCCCCAGCATTTT.

V gene TRBV6-1 combines with J gene TRBJ1-1; D is ambiguous. CDR1 is MNHNS and CDR2 is SASEGT in the germline V gene. Trimming pared 3 bases from V and 5 bases from J, leaving 16 bases between. This CDR3 spans 15 amino acids. The CDR3 sequence is CASSEEGQVGTEAFF. DNA for the CDR3: TGTGCCAGCAGTGAGGAGGGCCAGGTCGGAACTGAAGCTTTCTTT.

The rearrangement links TRBV19 to TRBJ1-2, with 7 positions matching TRBD1. CDR1 is LNHDA and CDR2 is SQIVND in the germline V gene (reference sequence). The CDR3 loop spans 14 amino acids. The V gene end was trimmed by 5 bases and the J gene end by 7 bases; junction bases not matched to a gene: 10. This chain's CDR3 is CASSYLGTEGGYTF. As DNA, the CDR3 is TGTGCCAGTAGTTACCTAGGGACAGAGGGTGGCTACACCTTC.

The chain combines TRBV6-2 or TRBV6-3 with TRBJ2-5, with 10 bases fitting TRBD1. Germline CDR1 reads MNHEY; CDR2 reads SVGEGT. The J segment lost 4 bases and the V segment lost 2 bases, leaving 7 bases of the junction unmatched. This CDR3 contains 16 residues. The chain's CDR3 is CASSYPTGGFRETQYF. The CDR3 region has the DNA TGTGCCAGCAGTTACCCGACAGGGGGCTTTCGAGAGACCCAGTACTTC.

This chain joins TRBV2 and TRBJ2-1; possibly TRBD2 for D (5 bases). The CDR3 totals 12 residues. Germline lookup yields CDR1 SNHLY and CDR2 FYNNEI. V was pared by 6 bases and J by 6 bases, with 9 bases between. The CDR3 loop is CASRGEANEQFF. The CDR3 DNA sequence: TGTGCCAGCAGGGGAGAGGCCAATGAGCAGTTCTTC.

The chain is built from TRBV3-1 (or the pseudogene TRBV3-2) and TRBJ2-1, with 10 bases lining up with TRBD2. Trimming cost V 0 bases and J 0 bases; bases outside gene matches: 8. CDR1 and CDR2 from the germline V gene are LGHDT and YNNKEL (reference sequence). The CDR3 length is 19 residues. CDR3 amino acids: CASSQEIAGGTSSYNEQFF. CDR3 nucleotide sequence: TGTGCCAGCAGCCAAGAAATAGCGGGGGGTACCAGCTCCTACAATGAGCAGTTCTTC.

This sequence joins TRBV29-1 and TRBJ1-1, with D possibly matching TRBD1 (5 bases). V was trimmed by 4 bases and J by 0 bases, leaving 15 bases between them. This CDR3 is 15 amino acids long. Germline-derived CDR1 and CDR2 are SQVTM and ANQGSEA. CDR3 nucleotide sequence: TGCAGCGTTGTACGACAGTGGGCGATGAACACTGAAGCTTTCTTT. Translation: CSVVRQWAMNTEAFF.

The chain uses TRBV11-2 and TRBJ1-2; unclear D gene. There are 17 residues in the CDR3. Germline V lookup: CDR1 SGHAT, CDR2 FQNNGV. V dropped 0 bases and J dropped 1 base, with 15 bases sitting between them. In DNA form, the CDR3 reads TGTGCCAGCAGCTTAGAGATCCTGAGAAAGAATAACTATGGCTACACCTTC. It encodes CASSLEILRKNNYGYTF.

V is TRBV4-2 and J is TRBJ2-2, with 7 bases aligning to TRBD1. The length of the CDR3 is 16 residues. Germline-derived CDR1 and CDR2 are LGHNA and YNFKEQ. Trimming at V came to 1 base and at J to 7 bases, leaving 9 bases not matched to a gene. Here the CDR3 DNA reads TGTGCCAGCAGCCAAGTCGGCGACAGGGCGGGCGGGGAGCTGTTTTTT. This sequence encodes CASSQVGDRAGGELFF.

The CDR3 DNA sequence: TGCGCCAGCAGCCAAGGGGTAGGGGCCTACGAGCAGTACGTC. This encodes CASSQGVGAYEQYV. The chain couples TRBV4-1 to TRBJ2-7, with a possible D match to TRBD1 (5 bases). Germline V gene sequence: CDR1 MGHRA, CDR2 YSYEKL. The CDR3 contains 14 residues. V was shortened by 1 base and J by 2 bases, with 9 bases between the two germline ends.

The genes are TRBV6-5 and TRBJ1-2, with 10 nucleotides matching TRBD1. This CDR3 spans 13 amino acids. V lost 6 bases, J lost 8 bases, and 6 bases stayed unmatched. Germline V gene sequence: CDR1 MNHEY, CDR2 SVGAGI. CDR3 residues: CASRPGQGLGYTF. In DNA, the CDR3 is TGTGCCAGCAGACCGGGACAGGGGTTAGGCTACACCTTC.

The chain recombines TRBV5-1 with TRBJ1-1, with D possibly TRBD1 on 5 matching bases. Germline CDR1 reads SGHRS; CDR2 reads YFSETQ. The CDR3 spans 14 residues. Between the trimmed V and J ends, which lost 4 bases and 1 base, there was a span of 11 bases. The chain's CDR3 is CASSANDRNTEAFF. In DNA, the CDR3 is TGCGCCAGCAGCGCCAACGACAGGAACACTGAAGCTTTCTTT.

CDR3 DNA sequence: TGCGCCAGCAGCCATACCTACACAGGGGGCGCAGATGGCTACACCTTC. Protein product: CASSHTYTGGADGYTF. The rearrangement links TRBV4-1 to TRBJ1-2; 9 bases are a match to TRBD1. The V segment lost 3 bases and the J segment 6 bases; nucleotides outside the gene matches: 11. Per the germline V gene, CDR1 is MGHRA and CDR2 is YSYEKL. The CDR3 contains 16 residues.

This rearrangement joins TRBV24-1 to TRBJ2-1, with unresolved D. V was shortened by 5 bases and J by 12 bases, with 13 bases between the two germline ends. Germline assignment: CDR1 KGHDR and CDR2 SFDVKD. This CDR3 spans 12 amino acids. In DNA form, the CDR3 reads TGTGCCACCAGTGTCTACAGTGAAAGGCAGTTCTTC. This translates into CATSVYSERQFF.

The chain uses TRBV9 and TRBJ1-6; 7 bases map to TRBD1. Looked up from germline, CDR1 is SGDLS and CDR2 is YYNGEE. The CDR3 length is 15 residues. V lost 0 bases, J lost 9 bases, and 6 bases stayed unmatched. The CDR3 spells CASSVGETGSSPLHF. The CDR3 coding sequence is TGTGCCAGCAGCGTAGGAGAGACAGGGAGTTCACCCCTCCACTTT. The full variable domain, rest sourced from reference TRBV9 and TRBJ1-6, is DSGVTQTPKHLITATGQRVTLRCSPRSGDLSVYWYQQSLDQGLQFLIQYYNGEERAKGNILERFSAQQFPDLHSELNLSSLELGDSALYFCASSVGETGSSPLHFGNGTRLTVT.

This chain connects TRBV6-5 to TRBJ1-3; a weak D match, TRBD1 (6 bases). This CDR3 comprises 15 residues. Germline V gene lookup returns CDR1 MNHEY and CDR2 SVGAGI. V lost 6 bases to trimming and J lost 2 bases, with 14 bases between them. This CDR3 is CASRWEQGTGNTIYF. In nucleotides, the CDR3 is TGTGCCAGCAGGTGGGAACAGGGTACTGGAAACACCATATATTTT.

The V call is TRBV2, the J call TRBJ1-6; 10 bases are a match to TRBD1. Germline V CDR1 and CDR2: SNHLY, FYNNEI. V gave up 6 bases and J gave up 4 bases; unmatched junction bases: 3. This CDR3 has 15 residues. CDR3 coding DNA: TGTGCCAGCAGGGGGGGACAGGGGTATAATTCACCCCTCCACTTT. Translated: CASRGGQGYNSPLHF.

CDR3 nucleotide sequence: TGTGCCAGCAGCCGTGGGGCGGCCGTACAGATTGGGGCCAACGTCCTGACTTTC. Translated: CASSRGAAVQIGANVLTF. The rearrangement uses TRBV5-6 and TRBJ2-6; D is perhaps TRBD1 (5 bases). The CDR3 length is 18 residues. The V and J ends lost 4 bases and 3 bases respectively, with 20 bases between them. Germline CDR1 and CDR2: SGHDT and YYEEEE. The full variable domain, its missing parts supplied by reference TRBV5-6 and TRBJ2-6, is DAGVTQSPTHLIKTRGQQVTLRCSPKSGHDTVSWYQQALGQGPQFIFQYYEEEERQRGNFPDRFSGHQFPNYSSELNVNALLLGDSALYLCASSRGAAVQIGANVLTFGAGSRLTVL.

As DNA, the CDR3 is TGCGCCAGCAGCCCTGGGACTAGCGGGGGACTCAATGAGCAGTTCTTC. Translating gives CASSPGTSGGLNEQFF. V and J are TRBV5-1 and TRBJ2-1; 14 nucleotides match TRBD2. Germline V gene sequence: CDR1 SGHRS, CDR2 YFSETQ. Trimming removed 4 bases from V and 6 bases from J; junction bases left unmatched: 6. The CDR3 spans 16 residues. The variable domain in full, with the rest retrieved from reference TRBV5-1 and TRBJ2-1, is KAGVTQTPRYLIKTRGQQVTLSCSPISGHRSVSWYQQTPGQGLQFLFEYFSETQRNKGNFPGRFSGRQFSNSRSEMNVSTLELGDSALYLCASSPGTSGGLNEQFFGPGTRLTVL.

The chain combines TRBV15 with TRBJ2-7; tentatively, D is TRBD2 (7 bases). V was cut by 0 bases and J by 6 bases, with 15 bases left in between. From germline, CDR1 is LNHNV and CDR2 YYDKDF (reference sequence). This CDR3 has 15 residues. The DNA for the CDR3 is TGTGCCACCAGCAGAGATTCGGGGGGCCAAGGCGAGCAGTACTTC. Protein: CATSRDSGGQGEQYF.

The V and J genes are TRBV15 and TRBJ2-7; the match to TRBD1 covers 7 bases. CDR3 size: 15 residues. The germline V gene encodes CDR1 LNHNV and CDR2 YYDKDF (reference sequence). Trimming removed 3 bases from V and 0 bases from J; junction bases left unmatched: 5. The CDR3 nucleotides read TGTGCCACCAGCAGTGGGGGACAGTTCTCCTACGAGCAGTACTTC. Its translation is CATSSGGQFSYEQYF.

The chain links TRBV5-8 to TRBJ1-4, with 7 nucleotides matching TRBD1. CDR1 and CDR2 (germline): SGHTS, YDEGEE. J lost 6 bases, V lost 5 bases, and 10 bases had no gene match. The CDR3 consists of 15 residues. The CDR3 DNA reads as TGTGCCAGCAGGCCCAGAGCGACAGGGCATGAAAAACTGTTTTTT. This codes for CASRPRATGHEKLFF.